The 21 T cell receptor beta chains given below trace back to one sample, sequenced in a study of blood T cell repertoires in COVID-19. Sequenced by immunoSEQ multiplex PCR; TCRdb stores in-frame clones only, minus some. Here the sample spans more than 350,000 clones, 85% to 90% being singletons. Sequenced: PBMCs or T cells enriched from blood (not recorded which). These receptors were obtained from a man between 18 and 35 years old who had recovered from COVID-19.

This rearrangement joins TRBV27 to TRBJ2-6; D gene ambiguous. V was trimmed by 0 bases and J by 3 bases, leaving 9 bases between them. CDR3 length: 16 amino acids. CDR1 MNHEY and CDR2 SMNVEV come from the germline V gene (reference sequence). The CDR3 bases are TGTGCCAGCAGTTTATCGTTCCCAGGTGGGGCCAACGTCCTGACTTTC. Its translation: CASSLSFPGGANVLTF. The whole variable domain, remainder taken from reference TRBV27 and TRBJ2-6, is EAQVTQNPRYLITVTGKKLTVTCSQNMNHEYMSWYRQDPGLGLRQIYYSMNVEVTDKGDVPEGYKVSRKEKRNFPLILESPSPNQTSLYFCASSLSFPGGANVLTFGAGSRLTVL.

The rearrangement uses TRBV28 and TRBJ1-2, with a possible D match to TRBD1 (5 bases). The CDR3 totals 16 residues. The ends were cut back, 5 bases at V and 3 bases at J, with 19 bases in the middle. Per germline, CDR1 MDHEN and CDR2 SYDVKM. The chain's CDR3 is CASSPISRGRDYGYTF. The CDR3 coding sequence is TGTGCCAGCAGTCCGATCTCGCGGGGCAGGGACTATGGCTACACCTTC.

This clone was seen a single time. The chain uses TRBV4-1 and TRBJ2-7; 13 bases are shared with TRBD2. V dropped 4 bases and J dropped 3; count of bases not matched to a gene: 3. Germline V gene sequence: CDR1 MGHRA, CDR2 YSYEKL. The CDR3 consists of 15 residues. DNA of the CDR3: TGCGCCAGCAGCCTTGGGACTAGCGGGAACTACGAGCAGTACTTC. It yields the protein CASSLGTSGNYEQYF.

A word on this clone: This sample includes further DNA sequences coding for the same CDR3. The chain combines TRBV28 with TRBJ2-7; maybe TRBD2 (5 bases). Germline CDR1 is MDHEN and CDR2 is SYDVKM. This CDR3 is built from 11 residues. Trimming took 3 bases from V and 6 from J, leaving 6 bases between them. The CDR3 loop is CASSFRGEQYF. CDR3 DNA sequence: TGTGCCAGCAGTTTTCGGGGCGAGCAGTACTTC.

The V call is TRBV20-1, the J call TRBJ1-2; TRBD1 is a possible D gene (5 bases). Trimming pared 3 bases from V and 2 bases from J, leaving 7 bases between. From germline, CDR1 is DFQATT and CDR2 SNEGSKA (reference sequence). This CDR3 spans 12 amino acids. CDR3 sequence reads: CSASSGNYGYTF. The CDR3 nucleotides are TGCAGTGCTAGTTCAGGGAACTATGGCTACACCTTC.

For the CDR3, the DNA is TGCGCCAGCAGCTTGGCGAGGGGGCCTAATTCACCCCTCCACTTT. It codes for CASSLARGPNSPLHF. The V gene is TRBV5-1, the J gene TRBJ1-6, with 7 bases matching TRBD1. Trimming cost V 0 bases and J 6 bases; bases outside gene matches: 3. This CDR3 has 15 amino acids. Per the germline V gene, CDR1 is SGHRS and CDR2 is YFSETQ.

The V gene is TRBV3-1 (or the pseudogene TRBV3-2), the J gene TRBJ2-7; TRBD1 aligns across 7 bases. The V segment lost 6 bases and the J segment 6 bases; nucleotides outside the gene matches: 5. The V gene's germline CDR1 is LGHDT and CDR2 YNNKEL (reference sequence). The CDR3 covers 12 residues. CDR3 in DNA: TGTGCCAGCAGACGACAGGGCGGCGAGCAGTACTTC. This sequence encodes CASRRQGGEQYF.

This chain connects TRBV25-1 to TRBJ1-2, with TRBD1 matching 8 bases. Germline V CDR1 and CDR2: MGHDK, SYGVNS. The trim removed 2 bases at V and 6 bases at J, leaving 5 bases unmatched. The CDR3 loop spans 14 amino acids. The CDR3 DNA reads TGTGCCAGCAGTGAAACAGGGGGAAAGGATGGCTACACCTTC. It specifies CASSETGGKDGYTF.

The chain has TRBV7-3 and TRBJ1-1, with TRBD1 identical over 9 bases. The V and J ends lost 1 base and 3 bases, in that order; junction bases with no gene match: 6. This CDR3 spans 16 amino acids. The germline CDR1 and CDR2 sequences are SGHTA and FQGTGA. CDR3 sequence reads: CASSLRGQGSDTEAFF. For the CDR3, the DNA is TGTGCCAGCAGCTTAAGGGGACAGGGCAGTGACACTGAAGCTTTCTTT. Full variable domain (rest looked up from reference TRBV7-3 and TRBJ1-1): GAGVSQTPSNKVTEKGKYVELRCDPISGHTALYWYRQSLGQGPEFLIYFQGTGAADDSGLPNDRFFAVRPEGSVSTLKIQRTERGDSAVYLCASSLRGQGSDTEAFFGQGTRLTVV.

This clone has only one observation. The chain carries TRBV7-6 and TRBJ1-4, with 7 bases fitting TRBD1. The CDR3 consists of 18 residues. After removal of 4 bases from V and 1 base from J, the junction contained 12 bases not matched to a gene. Germline V gene lookup returns CDR1 SGHVS and CDR2 FNYEAQ. Written as DNA, the CDR3 is TGTGCCAGCAGCTCTCCGACAGGGAAGGGGAAAACTAATGAAAAACTGTTTTTT. Protein product: CASSSPTGKGKTNEKLFF.

The DNA of the CDR3 is TGTGCCAGCAGCGGGGGGGCCTATGGCTACACCTTC. It translates to CASSGGAYGYTF. The rearrangement uses TRBV5-5 and TRBJ1-2, with D maybe TRBD1 (6 bases). Between the trimmed V and J ends, which lost 4 bases and 4 bases, there was a span of 8 bases. The CDR3 extends over 12 amino acids. Germline assignment: CDR1 SGHKS and CDR2 YYEKEE (reference sequence).

V gene TRBV11-2 combines with J gene TRBJ2-7, with 9 bases identical to TRBD1. Trimming at V came to 2 bases and at J to 3 bases, leaving 5 bases not matched to a gene. CDR1 is SGHAT, CDR2 FQNNGV, per germline. The CDR3 consists of 15 residues. The CDR3 is CASSLTGTGLYEQYF. In nucleotides, the CDR3 is TGTGCCAGCAGCTTAACCGGGACAGGGCTCTACGAGCAGTACTTC.

V usage is TRBV19 and J usage is TRBJ2-3; 7 bases agree with TRBD1. Germline assignment: CDR1 LNHDA and CDR2 SQIVND (reference sequence). The J segment lost 5 bases and the V segment lost 8 bases, leaving 13 bases of the junction unmatched. CDR3 length: 15 residues. The CDR3 protein is CASVGLGQAGDTQYF. As DNA, the CDR3 is TGTGCCAGTGTTGGGCTAGGACAGGCGGGAGATACGCAGTATTTT.

The chain recombines TRBV4-3 with TRBJ2-4; D is undetermined. The germline V and J ends were trimmed by 0 bases and 6 bases, with 6 bases remaining between them. The germline gives CDR1 LGHNA, CDR2 YSLEER. CDR3 length: 13 amino acids. The CDR3 coding sequence is TGCGCCAGCAGCCAAGATGCGCCAAACATTCAGTACTTC. Amino acids: CASSQDAPNIQYF.

The chain couples TRBV28 to TRBJ1-4, with D uncertain. This CDR3 has 12 amino acids. Germline values: CDR1 MDHEN, CDR2 SYDVKM. Trimming removed 6 bases at V and 2 bases at J, with 4 bases between. The CDR3 coding sequence is TGTGCCAGCAGCTCCACTAATGAAAAACTGTTTTTT. Translated, it gives CASSSTNEKLFF.

The chain carries TRBV2 and TRBJ2-1, with D unclear. The CDR3 is 14 amino acids. In germline, CDR1 is SNHLY, CDR2 FYNNEI. V shed 11 bases and J shed 0 bases, with 14 bases lying between them. The chain's CDR3 is CAGSLQSSYNEQFF. The CDR3 DNA reads as TGTGCCGGGTCTCTACAGAGCTCCTACAATGAGCAGTTCTTC. The full variable domain, with the rest looked up from reference TRBV2 and TRBJ2-1, is EPEVTQTPSHQVTQMGQEVILRCVPISNHLYFYWYRQILGQKVEFLVSFYNNEISEKSEIFDDQFSVERPDGSNFTLKIRSTKLEDSAMYFCAGSLQSSYNEQFFGPGTRLTVL.

This chain uses TRBV7-9 with TRBJ1-1; unclear D gene. V lost 5 bases and J 2 bases, leaving 12 bases between the germline ends. The CDR3 length is 14 residues. From germline, CDR1 is SEHNR and CDR2 FQNEAQ (reference sequence). The DNA of the CDR3 is TGTGCCAGCAGCGTCCGGGAAACAAACACTGAAGCTTTCTTT. It codes for CASSVRETNTEAFF.

The chain uses TRBV11-3 and TRBJ2-1; the match to TRBD1 covers 9 bases. The CDR3 totals 15 residues. The ends lost 0 bases at V and 8 bases at J; junction bases unmatched: 5. Per the germline V gene, CDR1 is SGHNT and CDR2 is YENEEA. The CDR3 coding sequence is TGTGCCAGCAGCTTAGAGACAGGGGGAAGGCATGAGCAGTTCTTC. Its protein product is CASSLETGGRHEQFF.

This chain joins TRBV12-3 or TRBV12-4 and TRBJ2-1; possible D gene TRBD2, 5 bases. This CDR3 has 11 residues. V shed 6 bases and J shed 8 bases, with 8 bases lying between them. CDR3 sequence reads: CASSPLDEQFF. The DNA for the CDR3 is TGTGCCAGCAGCCCACTAGATGAGCAGTTCTTC.

This clone was observed once. The genes are TRBV28 and TRBJ1-6; D not certain. Trimming pared 6 bases from V and 6 bases from J, leaving 21 bases between. This CDR3 region has 17 residues. Germline V lookup: CDR1 MDHEN, CDR2 SYDVKM. CDR3 nucleotides: TGTGCCAGCAGCCTATCCGGACCCGGACTGAGTAATTCACCCCTCCACTTT. This gives the protein CASSLSGPGLSNSPLHF.

The gene calls are TRBV7-3 and TRBJ1-1, with TRBD1 as a possible D gene (5 bases). Trimming removed 2 bases from V and 5 bases from J, with 9 bases in between. In germline, CDR1 is SGHTA, CDR2 FQGTGA. CDR3 length equals 13 residues. CDR3 in DNA: TGTGCCAGCAGCTTATCCGGGGGTACTGAAGCTTTCTTT. Amino acid sequence: CASSLSGGTEAFF.